The next 3 T cell receptor beta chains were all read from a single sample in a study of blood T cells in healthy people across ages. Together with a sample-barcoded 5' primer, a J-beta primer mix was included in a second PCR lasting about 7 to 11 cycles. TCRdb fed the 5' RACE reads into MiXCR, producing one record per CDR3 protein. The table has over 1,200,000 distinct CDR3 sequences, 59% seen once. Sequencing used blood. These receptors all come from a man between 18 and 29 years old in good health.

In its sample, this clonotype was seen once. This chain uses TRBV28 with TRBJ2-5, with D perhaps TRBD2 (5 bases). CDR3 length: 15 amino acids. Germline CDR1 reads MDHEN; CDR2 reads SYDVKM. Trimming pared 6 bases from V and 0 bases from J, leaving 14 bases between. CDR3 DNA sequence: TGTGCCAGCAGGAGGACGGTGACTAACCAAGAGACCCAGTACTTC. Residues: CASRRTVTNQETQYF.

This sequence joins TRBV5-6 and TRBJ2-7; 7 bases are a match to TRBD1. The CDR3 covers 16 residues. Trimming at V came to 4 bases and at J to 7 bases, leaving 17 bases not matched to a gene. Germline lookup yields CDR1 SGHDT and CDR2 YYEEEE. This chain's CDR3 is CASSKGQVGYGWEQYF. In DNA form, the CDR3 reads TGTGCCAGCAGCAAAGGACAGGTAGGATACGGTTGGGAGCAGTACTTC.

The chain uses TRBV7-2 and TRBJ2-7, with 13 bases fitting TRBD2. Germline-derived CDR1 and CDR2 are SGHTA and FQGNSA. The CDR3 extends over 16 amino acids. V trimming: 4 bases; J trimming: 7 bases; junction bases outside the gene matches: 10. CDR3: CASSSLLAGGVREQYF. DNA for the CDR3: TGTGCCAGCAGCTCCCTACTAGCGGGGGGGGTCAGGGAGCAGTACTTC.